These T cell receptor beta chains were read from a single sample in a study of blood T cell repertoires in COVID-19. Sequencing used immunoSEQ multiplex PCR; TCRdb keeps in-frame clones, though not all of them. The table lists more than 350,000 clones, 70% to 90% of them singletons. Specimen: PBMCs or T cells enriched from blood (not recorded which). The receptors originated from a woman between 18 and 30 years old who had been exposed to COVID-19. Each CDR3 is given with its conserved first and last residue. The order of the fields is J gene, D gene, V gene, clone size, CDR3 protein, CDR3 DNA. A D gene is named only where the DNA matches it firmly. Expanded clones get a size class; other rows say once, few or many, or leave the size out.

TRBJ1-2,.,TRBV28,.,CASSFVGEGNYGYTF,TGTGCCAGCAGTTTTGTAGGGGAGGGGAACTATGGCTACACCTTC
TRBJ1-2,TRBD1,TRBV5-8,.,CASSRGGQENYGYTF,TGTGCCAGCAGCAGGGGAGGACAGGAGAACTATGGCTACACCTTC
TRBJ2-7,.,TRBV2,.,CASRGPSDYEQYF,TGTGCCAGCAGGGGACCTAGCGATTACGAGCAGTACTTC
TRBJ1-2,.,TRBV4-3,.,CASSQEEGWGTYGYTF,TGCGCCAGCAGCCAAGAGGAGGGTTGGGGGACCTATGGCTACACCTTC
TRBJ2-5,.,TRBV6-5,.,CASSYRGTSWETQYF,TGTGCCAGCAGTTACCGGGGGACGAGTTGGGAGACCCAGTACTTC
TRBJ1-2,TRBD1,TRBV19,.,CASSPGTANYGYTF,TGTGCCAGTAGCCCGGGGACAGCTAACTATGGCTACACCTTC
TRBJ2-2,TRBD2,TRBV19,.,CASTQRGLRFAGELFF,TGTGCCAGTACCCAGCGGGGGCTTCGCTTCGCCGGGGAGCTGTTTTTT
TRBJ1-5,.,TRBV28,once,CASSLIVLVSNQPQHF,TGTGCCAGCAGTTTGATAGTCCTGGTTAGCAATCAGCCCCAGCATTTT
TRBJ1-2,TRBD1,TRBV27,few,CASSLSRPGGDGYTF,TGTGCCAGCAGTCTAAGTAGGCCAGGGGGCGATGGCTACACCTTC
TRBJ1-3,.,TRBV28,.,CASSPSLGVSGNTIYF,TGTGCCAGCAGTCCGTCCCTGGGAGTCTCTGGAAACACCATATATTTT
TRBJ1-2,TRBD1,TRBV23-1,.,CASSQSRRDRGPYGYTF,TGCGCCAGCAGTCAATCCCGACGGGACAGGGGACCCTATGGCTACACCTTC
TRBJ1-5,.,TRBV2,.,CASSDFGGIMSQPQHF,TGTGCCAGCAGTGATTTCGGGGGAATTATGAGTCAGCCCCAGCATTTT
TRBJ2-2,.,TRBV19,.,CASSSVAPGELFF,TGTGCCAGTAGTTCGGTTGCTCCCGGGGAGCTGTTTTTT
TRBJ2-7,TRBD1,TRBV18,.,CASSKSGQMEEQYF,TGTGCCAGCTCAAAGTCGGGACAGATGGAGGAGCAGTACTTC
TRBJ1-5,.,TRBV19,few,CASSLTATYSNQPQHF,TGTGCCAGTAGCTTGACAGCCACCTATAGCAATCAGCCCCAGCATTTT
TRBJ1-4,TRBD1,TRBV14,.,CASSSQGAYEKLFF,TGTGCCAGCAGCTCACAGGGGGCCTACGAAAAACTGTTTTTT
TRBJ2-7,.,TRBV29-1,.,CSVESRDNYEQYF,TGCAGCGTTGAATCCCGGGATAACTACGAGCAGTACTTC
TRBJ1-5,.,TRBV28,.,CASSPPRDVYQPQHF,TGTGCCAGCAGCCCTCCCCGGGATGTTTATCAGCCCCAGCATTTT
TRBJ1-3,.,TRBV11-2,.,CASSLAVGASGNTIYF,TGTGCCAGCAGCCTCGCCGTGGGGGCAAGTGGAAACACCATATATTTT
TRBJ1-1,.,TRBV24-1,.,CATSDYREGIEAFF,TGTGCCACCAGTGATTACAGGGAGGGGATTGAAGCTTTCTTT
TRBJ1-2,TRBD1,TRBV25-1,.,CASSNLGQGHRSGYTF,TGTGCCAGCAGTAACCTAGGACAGGGTCATAGGTCTGGCTACACCTTC
TRBJ1-2,TRBD1,TRBV24-1,.,CATSDPGQNYGYTF,TGTGCCACCAGTGACCCGGGACAGAACTATGGCTACACCTTC